The sample holds a few counts of the clone carrying this T cell receptor (beta chain). What it binds is not known. This sample stems from a study of T-cell reconstitution after alpha-beta-depleted transplantation in children. General observations from the study: By one year post-transplant, T-cell counts and diversity largely arose from T cells that were newly produced.

Unique molecular identifiers were used in preparing the TCRbeta library. One entry per CDR3 protein results from TCRdb running MiXCR on the PCR reads. Of 250,000 to 400,000 distinct CDR3 sequences in the sample, approximately 23% were seen once. Germline lookup yields CDR1 SGHAT and CDR2 FQNNGV. The ends were cut back, 1 base at V and 5 bases at J, with 15 bases in the middle. This CDR3 is 16 amino acids long. The sample in question was PBMCs, mostly from graft donor cells, obtained 180 days after TCRalphabeta/CD19-depleted stem cell transplant. The receptor was isolated from a male patient aged 10 to 17 who had a stem cell transplant for acute lymphoblastic leukemia, so the T cells may come from the graft donor. The J gene is TRBJ2-1, the V gene TRBV11-2; tentatively, D is TRBD2 (5 bases). The CDR3 DNA sequence: TGTGCCAGCAGCTTAGGAATTGGTATCGGGGACAATGAGCAGTTCTTC. Amino acid sequence: CASSLGIGIGDNEQFF.